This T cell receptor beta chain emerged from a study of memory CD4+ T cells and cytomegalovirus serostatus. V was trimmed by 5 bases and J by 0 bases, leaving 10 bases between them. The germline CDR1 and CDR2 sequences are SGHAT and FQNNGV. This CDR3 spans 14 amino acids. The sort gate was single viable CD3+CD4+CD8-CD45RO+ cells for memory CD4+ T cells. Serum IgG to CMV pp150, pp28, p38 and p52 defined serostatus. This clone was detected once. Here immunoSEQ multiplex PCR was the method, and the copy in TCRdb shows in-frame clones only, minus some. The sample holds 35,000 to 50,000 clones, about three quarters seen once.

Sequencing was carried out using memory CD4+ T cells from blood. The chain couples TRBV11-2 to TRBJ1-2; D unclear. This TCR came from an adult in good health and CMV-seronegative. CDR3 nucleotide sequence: TGTGCCAGCAGCCTGGGCGACTCTAACTATGGCTACACCTTC. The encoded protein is CASSLGDSNYGYTF.